A single sample gave rise to the 26 T cell receptor beta chains below, sequenced in a study of T cells expressing NK-cell markers. From the 5' RACE reads, TCRdb lists one entry per CDR3 protein and no DNA. Recorded for this sample: about 370,000 distinct CDR3 sequences. Source material: blood T cells: a sorted CD56 or NKG2C T cell subset, CD4+ or CD8+ T cells, or bulk PBMC T cells (not recorded which). These receptors were obtained from a woman aged 45-59 years in good health.

This chain links TRBV4-2 with TRBJ2-2; TCRdb proposes TRBD2, but this gene call is untestable without DNA. The CDR3 covers 15 residues. The V gene's germline CDR1 is LGHNA and CDR2 YNFKEQ. This CDR3 reads CASSRLAGGGGELFF.

The CDR3 spells CASSQVGVAKNIQYF. The chain combines TRBV14 with TRBJ2-4; TCRdb's assignment of TRBD1 cannot be checked, as there is no DNA. The length of the CDR3 is 15 residues. Germline CDR1 SGHDN, CDR2 FVKESK.

The rearrangement joins TRBV7-8 to TRBJ1-5. The CDR3 has 14 amino acids. The germline V gene encodes CDR1 SGHVS and CDR2 FQNEAQ. The CDR3 sequence is CASSLVNWNQPQHF. Looking up the rest from reference TRBV7-8 and TRBJ1-5 gives the full variable domain: GAGVSQSPRYKVAKRGQDVALRCDPISGHVSLFWYQQALGQGPEFLTYFQNEAQLDKSGLPSDRFFAERPEGSVSTLKIQRTQQEDSAVYLCASSLVNWNQPQHFGDGTRLSIL.

The gene calls are TRBV5-1 and TRBJ1-3; the D call from TCRdb, TRBD1, cannot be confirmed without DNA. CDR1 is SGHRS and CDR2 is YFSETQ in the germline V gene. CDR3 length equals 16 residues. CDR3 loop: CASSTGQTLEGNTIYF.

The chain recombines TRBV20-1 with TRBJ2-7; without DNA, the TCRdb call of TRBD2 cannot be checked. In germline, CDR1 is DFQATT, CDR2 SNEGSKA (reference sequence). The CDR3 loop spans 16 amino acids. The CDR3 protein is CSARPPARGYPYEQYF.

The rearrangement links TRBV7-2 to TRBJ1-5. Per the germline V gene, CDR1 is SGHTA and CDR2 is FQGNSA. The CDR3 has 14 residues. The CDR3 protein is CASSEAGGGRPQHF.

The chain uses TRBV12-3 or TRBV12-4 and TRBJ2-3; the D gene TCRdb calls, TRBD1, cannot be checked with no DNA. The CDR3 is made up of 15 amino acids. CDR3 protein: CASRAGTGVTGTQYF.

The chain joins TRBV29-1 to TRBJ2-1; TCRdb returns TRBD1, unconfirmable since there is no DNA. Germline loops: CDR1 SQVTM, CDR2 ANQGSEA. The CDR3 runs to 13 residues. The CDR3 protein is CSVARDPYNEQFF.

The V gene is TRBV11-1, the J gene TRBJ2-3. The germline V gene has CDR1 SGHAT and CDR2 FQDESV (reference sequence). The CDR3 length is 17 residues. CDR3 residues: CASSLVRLTRTADTQYF.

J is TRBJ2-3 and V is TRBV29-1; TCRdb lists TRBD1, though no DNA is available to test this call. CDR1 is SQVTM and CDR2 is ANQGSEA in the germline V gene. The CDR3 is 14 residues long. The CDR3 sequence: CSIQGTGSTDTQYF.

The chain joins TRBV14 to TRBJ2-1; the TRBD2 assignment by TCRdb is unverifiable without DNA. Germline V gives CDR1 SGHDN, CDR2 FVKESK. The CDR3 covers 13 residues. The CDR3 loop is CASSQGSLAGPFF. Filled out from reference TRBV14 and TRBJ2-1, the complete variable domain reads EAGVTQFPSHSVIEKGQTVTLRCDPISGHDNLYWYRRVMGKEIKFLLHFVKESKQDESGMPNNRFLAERTGGTYSTLKVQPAELEDSGVYFCASSQGSLAGPFFGPGTRLTVL.

This chain uses TRBV7-2 with TRBJ2-5; with no DNA, the TCRdb D assignment of TRBD2 cannot be verified. The CDR3 is 14 residues long. In germline, CDR1 is SGHTA, CDR2 FQGNSA. Here the CDR3 reads CASSLEVASETQYF.

The chain uses TRBV18 and TRBJ2-2; TCRdb designates TRBD1, a call that cannot be tested without DNA. This CDR3 spans 15 amino acids. The germline gives CDR1 KGHSH, CDR2 LQKENI. CDR3: CASSKGQTDTGELFF. The full variable domain, with the rest looked up from reference TRBV18 and TRBJ2-2, is NAGVMQNPRHLVRRRGQEARLRCSPMKGHSHVYWYRQLPEEGLKFMVYLQKENIIDESGMPKERFSAEFPKEGPSILRIQQVVRGDSAAYFCASSKGQTDTGELFFGEGSRLTVL.

V usage is TRBV14 and J usage is TRBJ2-1; the TCRdb call, TRBD2, lacks DNA for checking. This CDR3 has 16 amino acids. Germline CDR1 and CDR2: SGHDN and FVKESK. The CDR3 loop is CASSHLTSGTYNEQFF.

This rearrangement joins TRBV20-1 to TRBJ2-1; without DNA, the TCRdb call of TRBD2 cannot be checked. The CDR3 extends over 15 amino acids. Germline CDR1 is DFQATT and CDR2 is SNEGSKA (reference sequence). The CDR3 spells CSASKGRTPIYEQFF.

This CDR3 is CSARARVSYEQYF. V and J are TRBV20-1 and TRBJ2-7; lacking DNA, the TRBD1 call made by TCRdb goes unchecked. The CDR3 sequence is 13 residues long. The germline gives CDR1 DFQATT, CDR2 SNEGSKA (reference sequence).

The chain employs TRBV10-1 and TRBJ2-7; lacking DNA, the TRBD1 call made by TCRdb goes unchecked. The CDR3 runs 13 residues. The germline CDR1 and CDR2 sequences are WNHNN and SYGVQD (reference sequence). The chain's CDR3 is CARTGTGCHEQYF.

The chain is built from TRBV5-1 and TRBJ1-2; TCRdb designates TRBD1, a call that cannot be tested without DNA. Germline-derived CDR1 and CDR2 are SGHRS and YFSETQ. The CDR3 is made up of 15 amino acids. The CDR3 is CASSSPAQGQIGYTF.

V is TRBV12-3 or TRBV12-4 and J is TRBJ2-7; TCRdb names TRBD1, which stays unverified in the absence of DNA. This CDR3 region has 13 residues. CDR3 protein: CASRETGGREQYF.

V usage is TRBV20-1 and J usage is TRBJ1-3. Germline V gives CDR1 DFQATT, CDR2 SNEGSKA (reference sequence). This CDR3 contains 15 residues. CDR3 protein: CSARDPFGTGNTIYF.

CDR3 residues: CASSLTPTLAGESHTQYF. The chain is built from TRBV5-1 and TRBJ2-3; the TCRdb D gene call, TRBD2, has no DNA to confirm it. CDR1 SGHRS and CDR2 YFSETQ come from the germline V gene. This CDR3 spans 18 amino acids.

This chain uses TRBV4-1 with TRBJ2-4; TCRdb designates TRBD2, a call that cannot be tested without DNA. The CDR3 is 15 amino acids. From germline, CDR1 is MGHRA and CDR2 YSYEKL. The CDR3: CASSQTTGPSDIQYF.

The rearrangement uses TRBV7-2 and TRBJ2-4; checking the TCRdb D call of TRBD1 is not possible without DNA. CDR3 length: 16 residues. CDR1 SGHTA and CDR2 FQGNSA come from the germline V gene. CDR3 residues: CASSFGAGTVKNIQYF.

The chain carries TRBV5-1 and TRBJ2-1. The V gene's germline CDR1 is SGHRS and CDR2 YFSETQ. The CDR3 runs 16 residues. CDR3 protein: CASSLVGLNSNNEQFF.

V and J are TRBV6-1 and TRBJ1-2. Germline V gene lookup returns CDR1 MNHNS and CDR2 SASEGT. CDR3 length equals 15 residues. Here the CDR3 reads CASSERAWANYGYTF.

The chain couples TRBV6-2 or TRBV6-3 to TRBJ2-5; TCRdb returns TRBD1, unconfirmable since there is no DNA. CDR3 length: 15 amino acids. The germline CDR1 and CDR2 sequences are MNHEY and SVGEGT. Here the CDR3 reads CASGPVRVPQETQYF.